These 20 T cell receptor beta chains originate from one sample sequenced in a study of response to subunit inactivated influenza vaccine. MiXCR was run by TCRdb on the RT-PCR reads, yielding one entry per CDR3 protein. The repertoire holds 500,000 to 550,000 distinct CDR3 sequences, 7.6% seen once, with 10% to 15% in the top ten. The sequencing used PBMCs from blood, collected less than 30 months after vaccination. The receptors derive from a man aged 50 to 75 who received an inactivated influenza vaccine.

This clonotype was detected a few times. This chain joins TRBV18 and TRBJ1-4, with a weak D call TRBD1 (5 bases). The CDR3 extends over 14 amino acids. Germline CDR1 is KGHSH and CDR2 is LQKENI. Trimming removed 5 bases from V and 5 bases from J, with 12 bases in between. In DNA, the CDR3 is TGTGCCAGCTCAGCCCGGGACCCAAATGAAAAACTGTTTTTT. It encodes CASSARDPNEKLFF.

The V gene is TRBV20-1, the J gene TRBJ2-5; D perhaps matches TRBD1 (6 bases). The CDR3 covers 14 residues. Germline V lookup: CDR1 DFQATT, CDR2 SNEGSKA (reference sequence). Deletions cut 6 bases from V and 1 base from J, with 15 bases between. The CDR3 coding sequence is TGCAGTGCGTCGAACGGACAGATCCAAGAGACCCAGTACTTC. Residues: CSASNGQIQETQYF.

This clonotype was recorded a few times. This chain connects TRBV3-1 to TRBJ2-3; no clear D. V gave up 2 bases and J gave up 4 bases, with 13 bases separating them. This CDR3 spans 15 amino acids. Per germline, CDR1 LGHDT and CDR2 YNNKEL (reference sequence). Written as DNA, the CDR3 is TGTGCCAGCAGCCAATCGGCCGCCAGTGCAGATACGCAGTATTTT. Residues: CASSQSAASADTQYF.

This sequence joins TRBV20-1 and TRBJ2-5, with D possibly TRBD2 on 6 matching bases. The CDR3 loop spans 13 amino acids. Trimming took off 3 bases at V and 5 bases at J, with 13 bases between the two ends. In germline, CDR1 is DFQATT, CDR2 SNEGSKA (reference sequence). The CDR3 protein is CSASNLARETQYF. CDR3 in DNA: TGCAGTGCTAGTAATCTAGCGCGCGAGACCCAGTACTTC.

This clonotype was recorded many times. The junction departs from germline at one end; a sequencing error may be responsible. CDR3 DNA sequence: TGCGCCAGCAGCTTGGGGACAGGGGGCTCCTACGAGCAGTACTTC. Its translation is CASSLGTGGSYEQYF. The V and J genes are TRBV28 and TRBJ2-7; 11 nucleotides line up with TRBD1. Looked up from germline, CDR1 is MDHEN and CDR2 is SYDVKM. This CDR3 is built from 15 residues.

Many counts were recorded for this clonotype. CDR3 DNA: TGTGCCAGCAGTTCACCGGGACAGGGATGGAGTGAGCAGTTCTTC. Translation gives CASSSPGQGWSEQFF. V gene TRBV12-3 or TRBV12-4 combines with J gene TRBJ2-1, with 9 bases lining up with TRBD1. The CDR3 covers 15 residues. V lost 4 bases and J lost 9; bases outside the gene matches: 10.

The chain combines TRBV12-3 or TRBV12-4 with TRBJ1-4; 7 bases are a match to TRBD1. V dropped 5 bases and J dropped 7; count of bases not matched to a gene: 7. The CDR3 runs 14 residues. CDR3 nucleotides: TGTGCCAGCAGTCGGACAGGCCCCCGTGAAAAACTGTTTTTT. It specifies CASSRTGPREKLFF.

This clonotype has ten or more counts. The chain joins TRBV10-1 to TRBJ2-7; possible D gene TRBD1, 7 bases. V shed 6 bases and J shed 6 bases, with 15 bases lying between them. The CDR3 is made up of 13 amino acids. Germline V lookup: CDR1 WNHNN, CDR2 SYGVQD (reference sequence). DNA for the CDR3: TGCGCCAGCAGGGAGACTAGACAGGGCGAGCAGTACTTC. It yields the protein CASRETRQGEQYF.

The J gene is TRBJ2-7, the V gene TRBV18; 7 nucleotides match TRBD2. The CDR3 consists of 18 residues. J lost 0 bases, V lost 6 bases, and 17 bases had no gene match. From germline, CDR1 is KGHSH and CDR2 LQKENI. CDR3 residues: CASSGPGDRDYSSYEQYF. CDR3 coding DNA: TGTGCCAGCTCCGGACCCGGTGACCGGGACTACAGCTCCTACGAGCAGTACTTC.

In DNA form, the CDR3 reads TGTGCCAGCAGCCCGACTAGCGGGGGGGCGAATGAGCAGTTCTTC. Residues: CASSPTSGGANEQFF. The chain combines TRBV3-1 with TRBJ2-1; 14 positions agree with TRBD2. Germline CDR1 and CDR2: LGHDT and YNNKEL (reference sequence). V shed 4 bases and J 7 bases; nucleotides not matched to a gene: 3. The CDR3 covers 15 residues.

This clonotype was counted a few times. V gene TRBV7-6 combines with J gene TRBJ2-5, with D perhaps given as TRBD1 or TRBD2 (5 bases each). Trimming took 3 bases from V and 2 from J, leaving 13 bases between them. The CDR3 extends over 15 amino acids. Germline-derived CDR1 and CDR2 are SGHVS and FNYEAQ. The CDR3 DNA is TGTGCCAGCAGCTTTCAACCCGAGGGGCAAGAGACCCAGTACTTC. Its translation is CASSFQPEGQETQYF.

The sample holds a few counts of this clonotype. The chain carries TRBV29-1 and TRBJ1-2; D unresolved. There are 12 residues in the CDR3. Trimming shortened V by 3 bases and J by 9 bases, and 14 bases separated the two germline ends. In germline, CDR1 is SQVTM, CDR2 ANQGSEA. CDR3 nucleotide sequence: TGCAGCGTTGAGGAAGAGCCCCGACGCTACACCTTC. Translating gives CSVEEEPRRYTF. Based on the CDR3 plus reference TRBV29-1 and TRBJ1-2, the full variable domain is SAVISQKPSRDICQRGTSLTIQCQVDSQVTMMFWYRQQPGQSLTLIATANQGSEATYESGFVIDKFPISRPNLTFSTLTVSNMSPEDSSIYLCSVEEEPRRYTFGSGTRLTVV.

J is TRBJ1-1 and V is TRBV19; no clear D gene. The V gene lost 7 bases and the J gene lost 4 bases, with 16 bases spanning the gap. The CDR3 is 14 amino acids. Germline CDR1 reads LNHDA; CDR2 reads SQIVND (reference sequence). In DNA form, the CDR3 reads TGTGCCAGTAAGGTTACCGAAGGAAGCACTGAAGCTTTCTTT. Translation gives CASKVTEGSTEAFF.

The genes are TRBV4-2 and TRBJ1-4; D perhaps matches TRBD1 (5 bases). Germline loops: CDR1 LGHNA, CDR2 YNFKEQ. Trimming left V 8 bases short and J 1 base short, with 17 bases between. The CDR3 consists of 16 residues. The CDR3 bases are TGTGCCAGCCAACCTGGAGTGAGGGGAACTAATGAAAAACTGTTTTTT. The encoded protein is CASQPGVRGTNEKLFF.

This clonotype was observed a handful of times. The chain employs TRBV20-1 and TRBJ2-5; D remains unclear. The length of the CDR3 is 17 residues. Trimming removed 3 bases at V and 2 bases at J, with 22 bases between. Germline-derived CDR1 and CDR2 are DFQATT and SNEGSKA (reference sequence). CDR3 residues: CSASEALGIRGQETQYF. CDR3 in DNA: TGCAGTGCTAGTGAGGCGTTGGGGATACGCGGACAAGAGACCCAGTACTTC.

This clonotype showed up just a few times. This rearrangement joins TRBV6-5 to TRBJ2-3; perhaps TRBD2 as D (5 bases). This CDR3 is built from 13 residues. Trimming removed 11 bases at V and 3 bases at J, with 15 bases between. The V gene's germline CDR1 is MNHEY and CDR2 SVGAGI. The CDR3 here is CAGSSRGTDTQYF. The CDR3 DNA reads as TGTGCCGGTAGTTCTCGAGGGACAGATACGCAGTATTTT.

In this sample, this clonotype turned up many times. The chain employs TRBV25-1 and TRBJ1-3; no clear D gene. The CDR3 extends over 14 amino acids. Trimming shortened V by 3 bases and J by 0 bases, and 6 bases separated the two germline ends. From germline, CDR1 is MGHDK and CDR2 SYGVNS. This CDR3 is CASSDTYSGNTIYF. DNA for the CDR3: TGTGCCAGCAGTGACACCTACTCTGGAAACACCATATATTTT.

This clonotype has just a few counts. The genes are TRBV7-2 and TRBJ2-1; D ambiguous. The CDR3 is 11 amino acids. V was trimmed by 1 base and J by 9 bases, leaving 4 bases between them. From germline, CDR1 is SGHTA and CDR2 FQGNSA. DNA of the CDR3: TGTGCCAGCAGCTTAGACCCTGAGCAGTTCTTC. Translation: CASSLDPEQFF.

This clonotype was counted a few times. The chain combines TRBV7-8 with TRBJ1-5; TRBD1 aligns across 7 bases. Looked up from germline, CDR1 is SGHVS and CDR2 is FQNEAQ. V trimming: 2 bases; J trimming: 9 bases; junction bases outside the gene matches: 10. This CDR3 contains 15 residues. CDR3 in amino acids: CASSLTVTGPWPQHF. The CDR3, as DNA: TGTGCCAGCAGCTTAACTGTGACAGGGCCGTGGCCCCAGCATTTT.

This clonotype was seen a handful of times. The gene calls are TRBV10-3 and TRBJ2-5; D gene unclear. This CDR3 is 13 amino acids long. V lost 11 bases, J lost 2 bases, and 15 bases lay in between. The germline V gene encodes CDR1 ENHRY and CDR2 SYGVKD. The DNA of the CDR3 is TGTGCCTCAAAAAATGCTGGGCAAGAGACCCAGTACTTC. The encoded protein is CASKNAGQETQYF.